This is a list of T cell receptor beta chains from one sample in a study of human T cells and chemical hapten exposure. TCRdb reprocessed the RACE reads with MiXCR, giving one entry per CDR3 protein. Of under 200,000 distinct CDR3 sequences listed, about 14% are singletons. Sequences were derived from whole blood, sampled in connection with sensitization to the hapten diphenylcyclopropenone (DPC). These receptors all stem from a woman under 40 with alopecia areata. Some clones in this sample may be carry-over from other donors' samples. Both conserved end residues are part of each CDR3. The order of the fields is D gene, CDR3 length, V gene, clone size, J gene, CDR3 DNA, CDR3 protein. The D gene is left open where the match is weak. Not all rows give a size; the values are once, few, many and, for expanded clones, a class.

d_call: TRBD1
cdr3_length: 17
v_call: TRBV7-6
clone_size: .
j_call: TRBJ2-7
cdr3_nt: TGTGCCAGCAGCTTAGACCCTTGGGGGACAGGGACCTACGAGCAGTACTTC
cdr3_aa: CASSLDPWGTGTYEQYF

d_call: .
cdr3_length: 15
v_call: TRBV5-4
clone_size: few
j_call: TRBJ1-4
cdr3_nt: TGTGCCAGCAGCTTGGAACCAGGGGTAACTGAAAAACTGTTTTTT
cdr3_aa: CASSLEPGVTEKLFF

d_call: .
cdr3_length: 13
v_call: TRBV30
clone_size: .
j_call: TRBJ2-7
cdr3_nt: TGTGCCTCGAGGACAGAAAGCTCCTACGAGCAGTACTTC
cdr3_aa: CASRTESSYEQYF

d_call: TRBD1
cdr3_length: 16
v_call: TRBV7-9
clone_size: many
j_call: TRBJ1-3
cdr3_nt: TGTGCCAGCAGCTCCGGGACAGGGTTCTCTGGAAACACCATATATTTT
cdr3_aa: CASSSGTGFSGNTIYF

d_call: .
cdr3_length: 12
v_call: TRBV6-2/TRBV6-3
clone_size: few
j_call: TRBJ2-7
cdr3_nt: TGTGCCAGCAGTTACAACCTCTACGAGCAGTACTTC
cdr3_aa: CASSYNLYEQYF

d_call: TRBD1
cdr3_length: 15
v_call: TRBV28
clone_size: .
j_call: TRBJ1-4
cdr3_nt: TGTGCCAGCAGTTTACGGGGACAGGGGAATGAAAAACTGTTTTTT
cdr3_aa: CASSLRGQGNEKLFF

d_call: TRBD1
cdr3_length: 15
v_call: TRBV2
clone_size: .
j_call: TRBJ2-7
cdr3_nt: TGTGCCAGCAGTGAGACGACAGGGGGCTACTACGAGCAGTACTTC
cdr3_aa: CASSETTGGYYEQYF

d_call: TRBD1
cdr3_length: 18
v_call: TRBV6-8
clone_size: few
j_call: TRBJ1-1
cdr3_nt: TGTGCCAGCACCGTCCGAGGGACAGACCACTTTTTCAACACTGAAGCTTTCTTT
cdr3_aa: CASTVRGTDHFFNTEAFF

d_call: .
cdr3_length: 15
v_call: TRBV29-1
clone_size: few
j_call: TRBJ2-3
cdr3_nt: TGCAGCGTTAAGTATGGTCTCTCGGGCACAGATACGCAGTATTTT
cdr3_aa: CSVKYGLSGTDTQYF

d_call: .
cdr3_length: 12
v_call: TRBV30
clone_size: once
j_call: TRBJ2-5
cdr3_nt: TGTGCCTGGAGTAGGCGGCAAGAGACCCAGTACTTC
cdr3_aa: CAWSRRQETQYF

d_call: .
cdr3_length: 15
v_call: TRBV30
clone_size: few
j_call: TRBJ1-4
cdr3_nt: TGTGCCTGGAGTGCGCGGGACCGCCAGGGGAAAGGGCTGTTTTTT
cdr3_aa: CAWSARDRQGKGLFF

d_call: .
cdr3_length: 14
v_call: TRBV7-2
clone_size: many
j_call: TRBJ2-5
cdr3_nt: TGTGCCAGCAGCCCTAGTGGGGGGCCGGAGACCCAGTACTTC
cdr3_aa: CASSPSGGPETQYF

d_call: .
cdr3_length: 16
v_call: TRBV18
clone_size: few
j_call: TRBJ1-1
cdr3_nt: TGTGCCAGCTCACCACCTATGCTACAGGGAAACACTGAAGCTTTCTTT
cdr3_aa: CASSPPMLQGNTEAFF

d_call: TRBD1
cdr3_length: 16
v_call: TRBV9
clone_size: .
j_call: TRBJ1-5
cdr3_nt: TGTGCCAGCAGCGTTCGGACAGGGGATAGCAATCAGCCCCAGCATTTT
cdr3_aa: CASSVRTGDSNQPQHF

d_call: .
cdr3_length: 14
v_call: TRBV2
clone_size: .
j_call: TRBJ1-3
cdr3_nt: TGTGCCAGGGGGATAATTACGGATGGAAACACCATATATTTT
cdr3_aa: CARGIITDGNTIYF

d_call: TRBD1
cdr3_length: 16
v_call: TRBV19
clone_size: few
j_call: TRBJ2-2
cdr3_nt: TGTGCCAGTAGTATAAGCAGGGGGCCTAACACCGGGGAGCTGTTTTTT
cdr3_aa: CASSISRGPNTGELFF

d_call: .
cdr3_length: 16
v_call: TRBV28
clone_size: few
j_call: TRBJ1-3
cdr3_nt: TGTGCCAGCAGACCCAGGGGAAACTACTCTGGAAACACCATATATTTT
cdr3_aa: CASRPRGNYSGNTIYF

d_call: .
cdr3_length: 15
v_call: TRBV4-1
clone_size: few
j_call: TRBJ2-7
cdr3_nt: TGCGCCAGCAGCCAAGTTGGCGGGGTATCCTACGAGCAGTACTTC
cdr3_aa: CASSQVGGVSYEQYF

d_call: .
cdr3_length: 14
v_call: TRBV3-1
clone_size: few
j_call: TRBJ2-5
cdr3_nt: TGTGCCAGCAGCCGCAGCATGGACGGGGAGACCCAGTACTTC
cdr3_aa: CASSRSMDGETQYF

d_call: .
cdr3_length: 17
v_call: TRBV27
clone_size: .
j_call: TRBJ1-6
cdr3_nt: TGTGCCAGCAGTTTACCGCCCCGCCGGGGCTATAATTCACCCCTCCACTTT
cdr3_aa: CASSLPPRRGYNSPLHF

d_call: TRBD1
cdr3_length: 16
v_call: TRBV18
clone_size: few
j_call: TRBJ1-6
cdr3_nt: TGTGCCAGCTCAAGACCCACGACAGGGATTAATTCACCCCTCCACTTT
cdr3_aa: CASSRPTTGINSPLHF

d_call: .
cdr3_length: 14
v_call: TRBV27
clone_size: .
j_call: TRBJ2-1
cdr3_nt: TGTGCCAGCAGTTTCAGGGATTGGGGTAATGAGCAGTTCTTC
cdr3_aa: CASSFRDWGNEQFF

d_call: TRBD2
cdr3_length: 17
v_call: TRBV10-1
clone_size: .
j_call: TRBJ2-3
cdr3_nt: TGCGCCAGCAGTGAGTCGACGGCTAGCGGGGGGGCAGATACGCAGTATTTT
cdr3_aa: CASSESTASGGADTQYF

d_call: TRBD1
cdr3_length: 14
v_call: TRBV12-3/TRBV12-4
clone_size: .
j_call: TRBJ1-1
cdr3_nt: TGTGCCAGCAGCCGACAGGGGAGGAACACTGAAGCTTTCTTT
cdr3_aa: CASSRQGRNTEAFF

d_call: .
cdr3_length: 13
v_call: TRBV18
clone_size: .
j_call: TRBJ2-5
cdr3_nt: TGTGCCAGCTCACGCGGGGCGCAAGAGACCCAGTACTTC
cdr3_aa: CASSRGAQETQYF

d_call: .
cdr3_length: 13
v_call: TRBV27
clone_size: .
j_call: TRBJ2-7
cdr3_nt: TGTGCCAGCAGTCATCCCCCTCGTGGCGAGCAGTACTTC
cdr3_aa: CASSHPPRGEQYF

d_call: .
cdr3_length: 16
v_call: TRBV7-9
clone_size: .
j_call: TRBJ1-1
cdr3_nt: TGTGCCAGCAGCCCCCGACAGAACCCACAAAAAACTGAAGCTTTCTTT
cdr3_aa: CASSPRQNPQKTEAFF

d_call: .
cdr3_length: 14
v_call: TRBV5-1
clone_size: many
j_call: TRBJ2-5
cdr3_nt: TGCGCCAGCAGCTTGCACCCGGGGCAAGAGACCCAGTACTTC
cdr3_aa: CASSLHPGQETQYF

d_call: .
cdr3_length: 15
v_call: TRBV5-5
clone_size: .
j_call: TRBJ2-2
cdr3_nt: TGTGCCAGCAGCCCGAGTATGGCGGGCACCGGGGAGCTGTTTTTT
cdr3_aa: CASSPSMAGTGELFF

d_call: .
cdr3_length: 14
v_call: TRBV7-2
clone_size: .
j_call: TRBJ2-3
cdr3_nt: TGTGCCAGCAGCTTTACAGGGCCTGCTGATACGCAGTATTTT
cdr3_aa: CASSFTGPADTQYF

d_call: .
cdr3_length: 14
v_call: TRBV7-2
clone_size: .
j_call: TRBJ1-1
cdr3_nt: TGTGCCAGCAGCAAACAGCCTTTGAACACTGAAGCTTTCTTT
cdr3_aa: CASSKQPLNTEAFF

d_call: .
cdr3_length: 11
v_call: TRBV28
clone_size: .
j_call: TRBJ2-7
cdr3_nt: TGTGCCAGCAGCGATATCTACGAGCAGTACTTC
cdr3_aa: CASSDIYEQYF

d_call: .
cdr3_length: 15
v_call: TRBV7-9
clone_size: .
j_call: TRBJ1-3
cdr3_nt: TGTGCCAGCAGCTTCGGTCAGATCGGTGGAAACACCATATATTTT
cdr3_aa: CASSFGQIGGNTIYF

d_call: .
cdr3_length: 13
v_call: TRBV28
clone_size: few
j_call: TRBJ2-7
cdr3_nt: TGTGCCAGCAACACAGGGTTTACCTACGAGCAGTACTTC
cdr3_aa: CASNTGFTYEQYF